These 17 T cell receptor beta chains share one sample of origin, sequenced in a study of shared clonotypes between healthy human individuals (TCRdb year 2020). The protocol used for the library was the immunoSEQ multiplex PCR assay. TCRdb re-hosts the immuneACCESS table, in-frame sequences only. Its copies lack some clones; in the studies checked, an unresolved V gene accounts for under half of them, and the cause for the rest is not known. The sample yields approximately 2.1 million clones; just over 90% were counted once. 0.35% to 0.5% of the sample is taken by the ten largest. Sequenced material: naive CD4+ T cells from PBMCs. The cell subset or site label, as the study defines it: CD45RA+ positively selected. Receptors were obtained from a man younger than 35 in good health. Some clones in this sample may be carry-over from other donors' samples.

Comments on this clone: Within the sample, other DNA sequences also encode this same CDR3. The chain is built from TRBV28 and TRBJ1-2; D not resolved. CDR1 is MDHEN, CDR2 SYDVKM, per germline. The length of the CDR3 is 12 residues. Trimming left V 5 bases short and J 3 bases short, with 7 bases between. The CDR3 spells CASSPRDYGYTF. CDR3 DNA: TGTGCCAGCAGTCCCCGGGACTATGGCTACACCTTC.

The CDR3 loop is CASSHLYGTSGRSGNEQYF. The CDR3 nucleotides read TGCGCCAGCAGCCACCTCTACGGGACTAGCGGGAGGAGTGGTAACGAGCAGTACTTC. This sequence joins TRBV4-3 and TRBJ2-7, with 15 positions matching TRBD2. This CDR3 contains 19 residues. The ends lost 3 bases at V and 5 bases at J; junction bases unmatched: 14. Germline V gene sequence: CDR1 LGHNA, CDR2 YSLEER.

V gene TRBV7-3 combines with J gene TRBJ2-7, with D uncertain. V lost 1 base, J lost 2 bases, and 9 bases lay in between. The CDR3 contains 14 residues. The germline V gene has CDR1 SGHTA and CDR2 FQGTGA. The CDR3 sequence is CASSLNGRAYEQYF. The CDR3, as DNA: TGTGCCAGCAGCTTAAACGGACGCGCCTACGAGCAGTACTTC. Based on the CDR3 plus reference TRBV7-3 and TRBJ2-7, the full variable domain is GAGVSQTPSNKVTEKGKYVELRCDPISGHTALYWYRQSLGQGPEFLIYFQGTGAADDSGLPNDRFFAVRPEGSVSTLKIQRTERGDSAVYLCASSLNGRAYEQYFGPGTRLTVT.

This chain links TRBV20-1 with TRBJ2-1, with a possible D match to TRBD2 (6 bases). Germline values: CDR1 DFQATT, CDR2 SNEGSKA (reference sequence). CDR3 length equals 11 residues. V was cut by 0 bases and J by 15 bases, with 12 bases left in between. CDR3 residues: CSARDRVEGFF. In DNA form, the CDR3 reads TGCAGTGCTAGAGATCGGGTGGAGGGGTTCTTC.

The chain uses TRBV28 and TRBJ2-2; no clear D gene. Germline V gene sequence: CDR1 MDHEN, CDR2 SYDVKM. The V end was cut by 5 bases, the J end by 4 bases, with 8 bases between. This CDR3 region has 13 residues. CDR3 residues: CASSPHTTGELFF. The CDR3 nucleotides are TGTGCCAGCAGTCCTCACACCACCGGGGAGCTGTTTTTT.

This clone appeared a single time. CDR3 sequence (DNA): TGCGCCAGCAGCTGGACCGACGTCGGACTAGGGGCGGGAGATACGCAGTATTTT. This translates into CASSWTDVGLGAGDTQYF. The chain carries TRBV5-1 and TRBJ2-3; 7 positions agree with TRBD2. Germline trimming cut 3 bases from V and 5 bases from J; bases unmatched to any gene: 18. CDR3 length equals 18 residues. Per germline, CDR1 SGHRS and CDR2 YFSETQ.

This chain uses TRBV30 with TRBJ2-1; D could derive from TRBD1 or TRBD2 (6 bases each). This CDR3 contains 17 residues. CDR1 and CDR2 (germline): GTSNPN, SVGIG (reference sequence). V lost 5 bases, J lost 0 bases, and 20 bases lay in between. CDR3 region: CAWGPPQGGSSYNEQFF. The CDR3 DNA is TGTGCCTGGGGTCCCCCTCAAGGGGGGAGCTCCTACAATGAGCAGTTCTTC.

The chain joins TRBV15 to TRBJ2-7; D ambiguous. The CDR3 is made up of 15 amino acids. CDR1 is LNHNV, CDR2 YYDKDF, per germline (reference sequence). Trimming shortened V by 0 bases and J by 1 base, and 10 bases separated the two germline ends. CDR3 in amino acids: CATSRDPRTSYEQYF. CDR3 in DNA: TGTGCCACCAGCAGAGATCCGAGAACTTCCTACGAGCAGTACTTC.

This rearrangement joins TRBV10-3 to TRBJ2-3; TRBD1 matches at 11 bases. Germline V gives CDR1 ENHRY, CDR2 SYGVKD. The CDR3 contains 16 residues. V trimming: 5 bases; J trimming: 6 bases; junction bases outside the gene matches: 10. As DNA, the CDR3 is TGTGCCATCAGTTTAAGGACAGGGGGCATAGTGGATACGCAGTATTTT. Translation: CAISLRTGGIVDTQYF.

This chain links TRBV28 with TRBJ2-7; maybe TRBD1 (5 bases). This CDR3 has 14 amino acids. V dropped 3 bases and J dropped 3 bases, with 12 bases sitting between them. Germline V lookup: CDR1 MDHEN, CDR2 SYDVKM. The CDR3 protein is CASSFRQGIYEQYF. The CDR3 DNA reads TGTGCCAGCAGTTTCCGGCAGGGTATCTACGAGCAGTACTTC.

This sequence joins TRBV19 and TRBJ1-5; no definite D call. Germline V gene lookup returns CDR1 LNHDA and CDR2 SQIVND (reference sequence). The CDR3 extends over 16 amino acids. Trimming left V 2 bases short and J 0 bases short, with 11 bases between. CDR3 region: CASSIWTAYSNQPQHF. The CDR3 nucleotides are TGTGCCAGTAGTATATGGACGGCGTATAGCAATCAGCCCCAGCATTTT.

V usage is TRBV28 and J usage is TRBJ2-7, with TRBD2 matching over 7 bases. Looked up from germline, CDR1 is MDHEN and CDR2 is SYDVKM. The V segment lost 8 bases and the J segment 4 bases; nucleotides outside the gene matches: 14. The CDR3 covers 15 residues. CDR3 loop: CASRTPRGLVYEQYF. The CDR3 DNA sequence: TGTGCCAGCCGAACCCCCCGAGGACTAGTTTACGAGCAGTACTTC.

The chain combines TRBV7-8 with TRBJ2-7; 11 positions match TRBD2. The J segment lost 4 bases and the V segment lost 0 bases, leaving 14 bases of the junction unmatched. Germline lookup yields CDR1 SGHVS and CDR2 FQNEAQ. The CDR3 loop spans 19 amino acids. CDR3 coding DNA: TGTGCCAGCAGCTTAGCGATTAGCGGGAGGGCTCCTAGGGTATACGAGCAGTACTTC. Translated, it gives CASSLAISGRAPRVYEQYF.

This rearrangement joins TRBV15 to TRBJ1-1; the match to TRBD1 covers 7 bases. Germline-derived CDR1 and CDR2 are LNHNV and YYDKDF (reference sequence). This CDR3 comprises 13 residues. V trimming: 3 bases; J trimming: 5 bases; junction bases outside the gene matches: 3. The CDR3, as DNA: TGTGCCACCAGCAGGACAGGGAAAACTGAAGCTTTCTTT. Translation gives CATSRTGKTEAFF.

The rearrangement uses TRBV5-1 and TRBJ2-2; D remains unclear. Trimming removed 1 base from V and 1 base from J, with 14 bases in between. CDR1 is SGHRS and CDR2 is YFSETQ in the germline V gene. CDR3 length: 17 residues. Written as DNA, the CDR3 is TGCGCCAGCAGCTTGCGCAGCCCAGTGGGGAACACCGGGGAGCTGTTTTTT. Residues: CASSLRSPVGNTGELFF.

The rearrangement uses TRBV6-1 and TRBJ2-3; no firm D call. The CDR3 covers 15 residues. Deletions cut 4 bases from V and 4 bases from J, with 15 bases between. CDR1 and CDR2 (germline): MNHNS, SASEGT. Here the CDR3 reads CASSGRTAVPDTQYF. For the CDR3, the DNA is TGTGCCAGCAGTGGCCGGACGGCCGTACCAGATACGCAGTATTTT.

With regard to this clone: Other DNA sequences in this specimen translate into the identical CDR3. The rearrangement links TRBV5-1 to TRBJ1-3; the D gene is possibly TRBD1 (5 bases). The germline gives CDR1 SGHRS, CDR2 YFSETQ. The CDR3 consists of 15 residues. Trimming took off 0 bases at V and 0 bases at J, with 7 bases between the two ends. This CDR3 is CASSLGTSSGNTIYF. In DNA form, the CDR3 reads TGCGCCAGCAGCTTGGGGACAAGCTCTGGAAACACCATATATTTT.